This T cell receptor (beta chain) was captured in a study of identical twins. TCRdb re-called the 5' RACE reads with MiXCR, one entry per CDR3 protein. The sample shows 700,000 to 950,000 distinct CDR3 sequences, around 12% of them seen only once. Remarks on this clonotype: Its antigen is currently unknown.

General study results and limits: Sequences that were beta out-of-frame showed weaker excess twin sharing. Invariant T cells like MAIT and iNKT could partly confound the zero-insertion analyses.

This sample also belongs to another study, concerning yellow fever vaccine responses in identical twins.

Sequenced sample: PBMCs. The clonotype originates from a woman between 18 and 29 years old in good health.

CDR3 sequence (DNA): TGTGCCAGCTCACCACCGGGCTGGGAAAAACTGTTTTTT. Protein product: CASSPPGWEKLFF. The gene calls are TRBV18 and TRBJ1-4, with unresolved D. There are 13 residues in the CDR3. Germline assignment: CDR1 KGHSH and CDR2 LQKENI. V gave up 0 bases and J gave up 8 bases, with 7 bases separating them.